The text below deals with one T cell receptor (beta chain). As yet, its antigen is unknown. TCRdb passed the reads through MiXCR, listing each CDR3 protein once. The sample includes about 890,000 distinct CDR3 sequences, about 33% of them seen just once. This sample is part of a study of T cell repertoires in cytomegalovirus infection. Trimming stripped 10 bases from V and 5 bases from J, with 9 bases between. The germline V gene has CDR1 SGHNT and CDR2 YYREEE (reference sequence). There are 10 residues in the CDR3. The chain recombines TRBV5-4 with TRBJ2-5; a possible D gene is TRBD1 (6 bases). This TCR was sampled from a human donor in good health (CMV status not recorded). Some clones in this sample may be carry-over from other donors' samples. The input for sequencing was cultured CD8+ T cells from PBMCs, taken from culture after CMV antigen stimulation. The CDR3 sequence is CAWGPETQYF. CDR3 nucleotides: TGTGCCTGGGGGCCCGAGACCCAGTACTTC. The entire variable domain, with the rest obtained from reference TRBV5-4 and TRBJ2-5, is as follows: ETGVTQSPTHLIKTRGQQVTLRCSSQSGHNTVSWYQQALGQGPQFIFQYYREEENGRGNFPPRFSGLQFPNYSSELNVNALELDDSALYLCAWGPETQYFGPGTRLLVL.